This paragraph reports one T cell receptor (beta chain). This entry comes from a study of blood T cell repertoires in COVID-19. Background on the study: Acute and convalescent COVID-19 samples came from the United States, Italy and Spain. PBMCs, B-cell-depleted T cells, or T cells were the source of the cDNA or gDNA that made up the material.

As processed by the authors: Reference gene primers were amplified, and this amplification served to estimate nucleated cell counts. Assay: immunoSEQ multiplex PCR; the TCRdb copy retains only in-frame clones and omits some. That table gives V, J and clone size, and the DNA gave D and trimming. The sample has about 90,000 clones, 85% to 95% seen once. There are 15 residues in the CDR3. V gave up 5 bases and J gave up 4 bases; unmatched junction bases: 4. Per the germline V gene, CDR1 is SGHTA and CDR2 is FQGTGA. The sequenced material came from peripheral blood. This TCR derives from a woman aged 60-75 years with active COVID-19. This sequence joins TRBV7-3 and TRBJ2-3, with TRBD2 matching over 12 bases. This CDR3 reads CASSRLAGEPDTQYF. CDR3 sequence (DNA): TGTGCCAGCAGCCGACTAGCGGGAGAGCCAGATACGCAGTATTTT.